This TCR beta chain appears in the sequencing data of a study of CD8+ T cells in alopecia areata. Points from the study as a whole: On tofacitinib, scalp clonality and expanded CD8+ clones among top 100 fell significantly. Persistence in scalp and blood during tofacitinib was observed for many expanded lesional clones.

Described treatment: oral pan-JAK inhibitor, 5-10 mg twice daily. As part of sample collection, lesional scalp punch biopsies and peripheral blood were taken from alopecia areata patients. Separation by sorting yielded CD4+ and CD8+ T cells from PBMCs. RNA extraction was followed by reverse transcription into cDNA, which acted as the sequencing template. Data came from immunoSEQ multiplex PCR; TCRdb stores just in-frame clones and leaves some out. The table shows 90,000 to 120,000 clones, with roughly 84% occurring only once. Points on this clone: Its antigen is unidentified.

Germline CDR1 reads MGHRA; CDR2 reads YSYEKL. The CDR3 covers 14 residues. With 3 bases clipped from V and 4 bases from J, the junction kept 4 bases outside the gene matches. Sequenced here: CD8+ T cells sorted from blood, sampled at week 24, from a patient treated with tofacitinib. The origin of this receptor is a human donor with alopecia areata. The chain recombines TRBV4-1 with TRBJ2-7, with 9 bases fitting TRBD1. Written as DNA, the CDR3 is TGCGCCAGCAGCCACCGGACAGGGGCTTACGAGCAGTACTTC. It codes for CASSHRTGAYEQYF.